This TCR beta chain was identified in a study of CD8+ T cells in alopecia areata. The wider study: Treatment comprised oral tofacitinib, 5 to 10 mg twice daily, in treated patients. Tofacitinib treatment spanned 6 to 18 months, with 6 months off drug afterward. Regarding the study as a whole: Patients shared TCRs less clearly than mice did, possibly for HLA-related reasons. For lesional scalp, especially alopecia totalis/universalis, clonality was higher than in normal scalp.

On this clone: The target antigen is unknown.

Sequencing relied on a cDNA template that was reverse transcribed from extracted RNA. The data were produced by immunoSEQ multiplex PCR, yet TCRdb's version contains in-frame clones alone and is incomplete. The sample lists about 140,000 clones, about 47% occurring once. CDR1 and CDR2 (germline): MDHEN, SYDVKM. V lost 6 bases to trimming and J lost 5 bases; unmatched junction nucleotides: 5. This CDR3 is 15 amino acids long. This TCR was recovered from a human donor with alopecia areata. The starting material was CD4+ T cells sorted from blood, obtained at week 0. The gene calls are TRBV28 and TRBJ2-5, with 14 bases aligning to TRBD2. CDR3 nucleotide sequence: TGTGCCAGCAGCAGACGACTAGCGGGAGGGGAGACCCAGTACTTC. Its protein is CASSRRLAGGETQYF.